This is a list of T cell receptor beta chains from one sample in a study of shared clonotypes between healthy human individuals. The table came from immunoSEQ multiplex PCR; TCRdb's copy has only in-frame clones and leaves some out. This sample has about 2,500,000 clones, with more than 90% found just once. Sequencing was done on a sample of naive CD4+ T cells sorted from blood. Receptors were obtained from a man between 18 and 35 years old in good health. The CDR3 runs from the conserved cysteine through the conserved F or W. A D gene is named only where the DNA matches it firmly. Clone size appears in some rows only: once, few, many, or a class for an expanded clone.

v_call	d_call	clone_size	j_call	cdr3_aa	cdr3_nt
TRBV11-2	.	.	TRBJ2-5	CASSLDAEDYPRATQYF	TGTGCCAGCAGCTTAGATGCCGAGGACTACCCGCGTGCGACCCAGTACTTC
TRBV25-1	TRBD1	.	TRBJ1-6	CASSWGQENSPLHF	TGTGCCAGCAGTTGGGGACAGGAGAATTCACCCCTCCACTTT
TRBV6-5	.	once	TRBJ2-2	CALHGELFF	TGTGCCCTCCACGGGGAGCTGTTTTTT
TRBV19	TRBD1	.	TRBJ2-3	CASSTSGQTQYF	TGTGCCAGTAGTACTTCGGGACAGACGCAGTATTTT
TRBV30	.	.	TRBJ2-7	CAWSVPVGGVLEQYF	TGTGCCTGGAGTGTACCTGTAGGTGGGGTCCTCGAGCAGTACTTC
TRBV11-2	.	.	TRBJ2-3	CASSLVRERMADTQYF	TGTGCCAGCAGCTTAGTGAGGGAGAGGATGGCAGATACGCAGTATTTT
TRBV30	.	.	TRBJ1-2	CVWSAPYGYTF	TGTGTCTGGAGTGCTCCTTATGGCTACACCTTC
TRBV27	.	.	TRBJ1-1	CASRGTAVMNTEAFF	TGTGCCAGCAGAGGGACGGCCGTGATGAACACTGAAGCTTTCTTT
TRBV7-8	TRBD2	.	TRBJ2-5	CASSLARARGGAETQYF	TGTGCCAGCAGCTTAGCGCGAGCCCGGGGGGGAGCGGAGACCCAGTACTTC
TRBV30	.	.	TRBJ2-1	CAWSVAGYEQFF	TGTGCCTGGAGTGTAGCGGGTTATGAGCAGTTCTTC
TRBV5-1	TRBD1	once	TRBJ1-2	CASSPFQGAGSYTF	TGCGCCAGCAGCCCTTTTCAGGGGGCGGGTAGCTACACCTTC
TRBV2	.	.	TRBJ1-3	CASRGLTSGNTIYF	TGTGCCAGCAGGGGACTCACCTCTGGAAACACCATATATTTT
TRBV4-1	.	.	TRBJ1-2	CASSRGGEAGAYGYTF	TGCGCCAGCAGCCGAGGGGGGGAGGCGGGGGCCTATGGCTACACCTTC
TRBV2	TRBD2	once	TRBJ2-1	CASSVRGLATHEQFF	TGTGCCAGCAGTGTAAGGGGACTAGCGACGCATGAGCAGTTCTTC
TRBV30	.	.	TRBJ1-4	CACLSGNEKLFF	TGTGCCTGCTTGTCGGGAAATGAAAAACTGTTTTTT
TRBV2	TRBD1	.	TRBJ1-6	CASSRDRARSPLHF	TGTGCCAGCAGTAGGGACAGGGCAAGGTCACCCCTCCACTTT
TRBV10-3	.	once	TRBJ1-2	CAISVDQSYGYTF	TGTGCCATCAGTGTGGACCAGAGCTATGGCTACACCTTC
TRBV2	.	.	TRBJ2-1	CAGGGREQFF	TGTGCCGGAGGGGGGAGGGAGCAGTTCTTC
TRBV7-2	TRBD1	.	TRBJ1-1	CASSLAWDRERPEAFF	TGTGCCAGCAGCTTAGCGTGGGACAGGGAGAGGCCTGAAGCTTTCTTT
TRBV6-1	.	.	TRBJ1-5	CASSGQGRYQPQHF	TGTGCCAGCAGTGGGCAGGGTCGGTATCAGCCCCAGCATTTT
TRBV18	.	once	TRBJ1-2	CASSPLQAANYGYTF	TGTGCCAGCTCACCCTTACAGGCAGCTAACTATGGCTACACCTTC
TRBV5-8	TRBD1	.	TRBJ1-1	CASSMAAGGRSTEAFF	TGTGCCAGCAGCATGGCGGCAGGGGGCAGGAGCACTGAAGCTTTCTTT
TRBV7-9	.	.	TRBJ2-5	CASSPLAETQYF	TGTGCCAGCAGCCCGCTCGCCGAGACCCAGTACTTC
TRBV18	.	.	TRBJ2-7	CASSDPYEQYF	TGTGCCAGCTCAGACCCCTACGAGCAGTACTTC
TRBV7-9	.	.	TRBJ2-1	CASSLVTSDGNEQFF	TGTGCCAGCAGCTTAGTAACTAGTGATGGCAATGAGCAGTTCTTC
TRBV7-5	.	few	TRBJ1-5	CARSFQGLGQPQHF	TGTGCCAGAAGCTTCCAGGGTCTAGGTCAGCCCCAGCATTTT
TRBV2	.	few	TRBJ1-5	CASSEGRGNQPQHF	TGTGCCAGCAGTGAAGGAAGGGGCAATCAGCCCCAGCATTTT
TRBV5-6	TRBD1	.	TRBJ2-5	CASSTGQQETQYF	TGTGCCAGCAGCACGGGACAGCAAGAGACCCAGTACTTC
TRBV19	TRBD1	.	TRBJ2-7	CASSSTGGLVYEQYF	TGTGCCAGTAGTTCGACAGGGGGCTTGGTCTACGAGCAGTACTTC
TRBV28	.	.	TRBJ2-3	CASSSEADTQYF	TGTGCCAGCAGTTCAGAGGCAGATACGCAGTATTTT
TRBV7-8	.	.	TRBJ2-2	CASSLVPTDTGELFF	TGTGCCAGCAGCTTAGTTCCGACCGACACCGGGGAGCTGTTTTTT
TRBV2	.	.	TRBJ1-6	CASSVEAGTGSPLHF	TGTGCCAGCAGTGTCGAGGCAGGGACGGGTTCACCCCTCCACTTT
TRBV4-2	.	.	TRBJ2-7	CASRGGRESAGSEEQYF	TGTGCCAGCAGGGGGGGTCGGGAGTCCGCCGGTTCGGAGGAGCAGTACTTC
TRBV19	TRBD1	few	TRBJ1-2	CASSARQGEDGYTF	TGTGCCAGTAGTGCCAGACAGGGGGAGGATGGCTACACCTTC
TRBV2	.	.	TRBJ1-2	CASSERNTLYGYTF	TGTGCCAGCAGTGAACGAAATACACTGTATGGCTACACCTTC
TRBV4-1	TRBD1	.	TRBJ1-1	CASSQGDRTNTEAFF	TGCGCCAGCAGCCAAGGGGACAGGACGAACACTGAAGCTTTCTTT
TRBV2	TRBD1	.	TRBJ1-2	CASRGDRENYGYTF	TGTGCCAGCAGGGGGGACAGGGAAAACTATGGCTACACCTTC
TRBV5-1	TRBD1	few	TRBJ1-6	CASRWGRGNSPLHF	TGCGCCAGCAGATGGGGCAGGGGGAATTCACCCCTCCACTTT
TRBV30	.	.	TRBJ2-3	CAWNSGTDTQYF	TGTGCCTGGAATTCAGGGACAGATACGCAGTATTTT
TRBV5-6	.	.	TRBJ1-4	CASSLEGRTNEKLFF	TGTGCCAGCAGCTTGGAGGGCAGAACTAATGAAAAACTGTTTTTT
TRBV18	.	.	TRBJ2-7	CASSPPESRGNEQYF	TGTGCCAGCTCACCACCGGAATCCAGGGGCAACGAGCAGTACTTC
TRBV4-1	TRBD1	.	TRBJ2-7	CASSPTGWDEQYF	TGCGCCAGCAGCCCGACAGGGTGGGACGAGCAGTACTTC
TRBV29-1	.	few	TRBJ1-3	CSVETGNTIYF	TGCAGCGTTGAGACTGGAAACACCATATATTTT
TRBV11-2	.	.	TRBJ1-1	CASSLSAGVMWNTEAFF	TGTGCCAGCAGCTTAAGCGCAGGGGTAATGTGGAACACTGAAGCTTTCTTT
TRBV6-1	TRBD1	.	TRBJ2-3	CASSGQGQFPDTQYF	TGTGCCAGCAGTGGACAGGGCCAATTTCCAGATACGCAGTATTTT
TRBV6-6	.	.	TRBJ2-3	CASSYGATDTQYF	TGTGCCAGCAGTTACGGGGCCACAGATACGCAGTATTTT
TRBV18	.	.	TRBJ2-3	CASSLQGSGTDTQYF	TGTGCCAGCTCACTCCAGGGGTCTGGCACAGATACGCAGTATTTT
TRBV27	.	.	TRBJ1-1	CASSLSIVNTEAFF	TGTGCCAGCAGTTTATCGATAGTTAACACTGAAGCTTTCTTT
TRBV2	.	.	TRBJ1-2	CASSQQGDFGYTF	TGTGCCAGCAGCCAACAGGGAGATTTTGGCTACACCTTC
TRBV19	.	.	TRBJ2-2	CASRRPGPGELFF	TGTGCCAGTAGACGCCCAGGGCCCGGGGAGCTGTTTTTT
TRBV5-1	.	.	TRBJ1-3	CASSQGPALSSGNTIYF	TGCGCCAGCAGCCAAGGGCCGGCTCTGAGCTCTGGAAACACCATATATTTT
TRBV7-9	TRBD1	.	TRBJ2-3	CASSGGQAPTDTQYF	TGTGCCAGCAGCGGGGGACAGGCCCCCACAGATACGCAGTATTTT
TRBV5-1	TRBD1	.	TRBJ2-7	CASSPTTGTAYEQYF	TGCGCCAGCAGCCCCACTACCGGGACAGCCTACGAGCAGTACTTC
TRBV5-1	TRBD1	.	TRBJ2-7	CASSPPGTGGDEQYF	TGCGCCAGCAGTCCGCCCGGGACAGGGGGCGACGAGCAGTACTTC
TRBV10-3	.	few	TRBJ1-1	CAIGRDANTEAFF	TGTGCCATAGGCAGAGATGCGAACACTGAAGCTTTCTTT
TRBV27	.	.	TRBJ2-1	CASGNRVTGYNEQFF	TGTGCCAGCGGAAACAGGGTAACAGGGTACAATGAGCAGTTCTTC
TRBV10-3	TRBD1	.	TRBJ2-7	CAISNLPGQGARTRDYEQYF	TGTGCCATCAGTAACCTTCCGGGACAGGGTGCCCGAACTCGGGACTACGAGCAGTACTTC
TRBV7-2	.	.	TRBJ2-1	CASSLGAGVNEQFF	TGTGCCAGCAGCTTGGGGGCGGGGGTCAATGAGCAGTTCTTC
TRBV30	.	.	TRBJ2-1	CAWSGHRPYNEQFF	TGTGCCTGGAGCGGACATAGGCCTTACAATGAGCAGTTCTTC